This T cell receptor beta chain appears in the sequencing data of a study of cytomegalovirus exposure and HLA in healthy donors. The study's findings and limits: In the roughly 120 validation repertoires, about 95% of cluster scores exceeded 0, per a later analysis. About 150 TCR beta chains were listed as cytomegalovirus-associated.

Generated by immunoSEQ multiplex PCR, the TCRdb table keeps only in-frame clones and is missing some. This table holds approximately 120,000 clones, around 94% found once. CDR1 and CDR2 from the germline V gene are MNHEY and SVGAGI. This CDR3 region has 13 residues. V lost 6 bases to trimming and J lost 11 bases, with 17 bases between them. About this clone itself: Its antigen is unknown.

Sequencing used PBMCs. The V and J genes are TRBV6-5 and TRBJ2-4, with D perhaps TRBD2 (6 bases). The TCR sequence derives from a woman aged 18-35 years in good health and CMV-seronegative. The CDR3 loop reads CASSLPGVNVQYF. In DNA, the CDR3 is TGTGCCAGCAGCCTCCCGGGAGTTAACGTTCAGTACTTC.